This passage covers 32 T cell receptor beta chains from one sample sequenced in a study of T cell responses to AZD1222 COVID-19 vaccine. Here immunoSEQ multiplex PCR was the method, and the copy in TCRdb shows in-frame clones only, minus some. The sample holds 80,000 or so clones, approximately 90% seen once. Sequences were derived from peripheral blood, sampled on day 0 of AZD1222 vaccination. All receptors derive from an adult in good health.

This chain uses TRBV29-1 with TRBJ1-2; 8 bases fit TRBD1. This CDR3 comprises 15 residues. In germline, CDR1 is SQVTM, CDR2 ANQGSEA. With V trimmed by 7 bases and J by 4 bases, 14 bases remained unmatched. CDR3 protein: CSGGATGDSLYGYTF. The CDR3 nucleotides are TGCAGCGGAGGAGCGACAGGGGATTCCCTCTATGGCTACACCTTC.

This sequence joins TRBV4-3 and TRBJ1-5, with 7 bases aligning to TRBD1. V lost 1 base and J lost 5; bases outside the gene matches: 2. The germline V gene has CDR1 LGHNA and CDR2 YSLEER. The CDR3 covers 14 residues. The CDR3 region is CASSQGDRDQPQHF. DNA for the CDR3: TGCGCCAGCAGCCAAGGAGACAGGGATCAGCCCCAGCATTTT.

The chain joins TRBV24-1 to TRBJ2-2; 9 bases are a match to TRBD2. V was pared by 7 bases and J by 8 bases, with 13 bases of the junction left unmatched. The CDR3 loop spans 16 amino acids. Germline V gene sequence: CDR1 KGHDR, CDR2 SFDVKD. The CDR3 region has the DNA TGTGCCACCAGCCTAGCGGGAACCCTTGTTAGTGGGGAGCTGTTTTTT. As protein: CATSLAGTLVSGELFF.

CDR3 region: CASSYGTGNTEAFF. CDR3 in DNA: TGTGCCAGCAGTTACGGGACAGGGAACACTGAAGCTTTCTTT. V is TRBV6-2 or TRBV6-3 and J is TRBJ1-1; TRBD1 agrees at 8 bases. Losses at the gene ends were 2 bases for V and 1 base for J; bases not matched to a gene: 0. The CDR3 loop spans 14 amino acids. Germline-derived CDR1 and CDR2 are MNHEY and SVGEGT.

This chain uses TRBV11-2 with TRBJ2-7, with D tentatively TRBD2 (5 bases). Trimming cost V 2 bases and J 4 bases, with 12 bases left between them. CDR3 length: 14 amino acids. Germline loops: CDR1 SGHAT, CDR2 FQNNGV. The chain's CDR3 is CASSLSGLGYEQYF. CDR3 nucleotides: TGTGCCAGCAGCTTATCGGGGTTGGGGTACGAGCAGTACTTC.

The chain links TRBV5-8 to TRBJ1-2, with 8 bases aligning to TRBD1. CDR3 length equals 15 residues. Germline V gene lookup returns CDR1 SGHTS and CDR2 YDEGEE. Trimming removed 0 bases from V and 4 bases from J; junction bases left unmatched: 5. The CDR3 bases are TGTGCCAGCAGCTTGGTACGGACAGGGCCCTATGGCTACACCTTC. It encodes CASSLVRTGPYGYTF.

This clone has just a few counts. The chain employs TRBV7-9 and TRBJ2-7; D is possibly TRBD1 (5 bases). This CDR3 contains 13 residues. V was shortened by 0 bases and J by 3 bases, with 6 bases between the two germline ends. Germline V CDR1 and CDR2: SEHNR, FQNEAQ (reference sequence). Here the CDR3 DNA reads TGTGCCAGCAGCTTAGCTGACAGCTACGAGCAGTACTTC. Its translation: CASSLADSYEQYF.

The chain combines TRBV7-2 with TRBJ1-3; perhaps TRBD1 as D (6 bases). V lost 6 bases, J lost 2 bases, and 14 bases lay in between. The length of the CDR3 is 15 residues. CDR1 is SGHTA, CDR2 FQGNSA, per germline. The CDR3 sequence: CASSEQGVTGNTIYF. The CDR3 DNA reads as TGTGCCAGCAGTGAACAGGGCGTTACTGGAAACACCATATATTTT. Together with reference TRBV7-2 and TRBJ1-3, the CDR3 gives the full variable domain: GAGVSQSPSNKVTEKGKDVELRCDPISGHTALYWYRQSLGQGLEFLIYFQGNSAPDKSGLPSDRFSAERTGGSVSTLTIQRTQQEDSAVYLCASSEQGVTGNTIYFGEGSWLTVV.

The CDR3 sequence is CASELSGTSYEQYF. The CDR3 DNA sequence: TGTGCCAGCGAGCTTAGCGGGACCTCCTACGAGCAGTACTTC. The genes are TRBV3-1 (or the pseudogene TRBV3-2) and TRBJ2-7, with 8 bases matching TRBD2. The CDR3 is 14 amino acids. The V gene end was trimmed by 8 bases and the J gene end by 0 bases; junction bases not matched to a gene: 6. Germline values: CDR1 LGHDT, CDR2 YNNKEL (reference sequence).

This chain links TRBV19 with TRBJ1-1; 7 bases are shared with TRBD1. CDR3 length equals 15 residues. Trimming cost V 3 bases and J 1 base; bases outside gene matches: 5. Germline lookup yields CDR1 LNHDA and CDR2 SQIVND (reference sequence). The CDR3 DNA follows: TGTGCCAGTAGTATGTCCGACAGGGCGAACACTGAAGCTTTCTTT. It specifies CASSMSDRANTEAFF.

The chain has TRBV5-1 and TRBJ2-1; TRBD1 matches at 7 bases. The V gene's germline CDR1 is SGHRS and CDR2 YFSETQ. CDR3 length: 16 amino acids. Trimming at V came to 2 bases and at J to 2 bases, leaving 7 bases not matched to a gene. The CDR3 spells CASSFSRDSTYNEQFF. DNA for the CDR3: TGCGCCAGCAGCTTCAGCAGGGACAGCACCTACAATGAGCAGTTCTTC.

The genes are TRBV12-5 and TRBJ2-2, with D perhaps TRBD1 or TRBD2 (5 bases each). The CDR3 length is 15 residues. The V and J ends lost 5 bases and 2 bases respectively, with 12 bases between them. Germline V gene data show CDR1 as LGHNT and CDR2 as FRNRAP. The CDR3 loop reads CASGPGTANTGELFF. The DNA of the CDR3 is TGTGCTAGTGGTCCCGGGACGGCCAACACCGGGGAGCTGTTTTTT. Supplemented by reference TRBV12-5 and TRBJ2-2, the full variable domain reads DARVTQTPRHKVTEMGQEVTMRCQPILGHNTVFWYRQTMMQGLELLAYFRNRAPLDDSGMPKDRFSAEMPDATLATLKIQPSEPRDSAVYFCASGPGTANTGELFFGEGSRLTVL.

The chain combines TRBV19 with TRBJ2-2; D may be TRBD2 (6 bases). Germline V CDR1 and CDR2: LNHDA, SQIVND (reference sequence). Trimming took off 3 bases at V and 6 bases at J, with 8 bases between the two ends. The CDR3 is made up of 13 amino acids. The CDR3 loop is CASSISGAGELFF. The CDR3 DNA sequence: TGTGCCAGTAGTATCTCGGGGGCCGGGGAGCTGTTTTTT.

This clone was recorded once. The V and J genes are TRBV4-3 and TRBJ1-2; D gene uncertain. This CDR3 comprises 15 residues. Trimming shortened V by 2 bases and J by 4 bases, and 14 bases separated the two germline ends. Germline CDR1 and CDR2: LGHNA and YSLEER. The CDR3 DNA is TGCGCCAGCAGCCAAAGGGCCGTGACTTCCTATGGCTACACCTTC. This codes for CASSQRAVTSYGYTF.

Here the CDR3 DNA reads TGTGCCAGTAGTATAGGCGGGGCGGTCAATCAGCCCCAGCATTTT. Translation gives CASSIGGAVNQPQHF. This chain links TRBV19 with TRBJ1-5; D might be TRBD1 (5 bases). The CDR3 has 15 amino acids. The V end lost 1 base, the J end lost 3 bases, and 10 bases lay between the germline ends. Germline V gives CDR1 LNHDA, CDR2 SQIVND (reference sequence).

The chain recombines TRBV27 with TRBJ1-1; no firm D call. The CDR3 runs to 15 residues. CDR1 and CDR2 from the germline V gene are MNHEY and SMNVEV (reference sequence). V was shortened by 8 bases and J by 1 base, with 17 bases between the two germline ends. CDR3 DNA sequence: TGTGCCAGCCGTTCGAGTCGGCAGCAGAACACTGAAGCTTTCTTT. This translates into CASRSSRQQNTEAFF.

The gene calls are TRBV30 and TRBJ1-2; possibly TRBD1 for D (6 bases). CDR3 size: 14 residues. Trimming left V 1 base short and J 8 bases short, with 17 bases between. Germline values: CDR1 GTSNPN, CDR2 SVGIG (reference sequence). DNA of the CDR3: TGTGCCTGGAGTGCCCCCGGGGGGCGCCGAGGCTACACCTTC. It specifies CAWSAPGGRRGYTF.

V is TRBV30 and J is TRBJ2-2, with D possibly matching TRBD1 (5 bases). The V gene's germline CDR1 is GTSNPN and CDR2 SVGIG (reference sequence). The CDR3 is made up of 13 amino acids. V was trimmed by 5 bases and J by 4 bases, leaving 11 bases between them. CDR3: CAWGHHITGELFF. In nucleotides, the CDR3 is TGTGCCTGGGGACACCACATCACCGGGGAGCTGTTTTTT.

This chain links TRBV5-1 with TRBJ2-7; weak D call: TRBD1 (6 bases). V shed 1 base and J shed 3 bases, with 14 bases lying between them. CDR1 and CDR2 from the germline V gene are SGHRS and YFSETQ. This CDR3 is built from 15 residues. The DNA of the CDR3 is TGCGCCAGCAGCTTGAACAGGGCGCAAATCTACGAGCAGTACTTC. This codes for CASSLNRAQIYEQYF.

The chain couples TRBV10-1 to TRBJ1-1, with D possibly matching TRBD1 (5 bases). The CDR3 has 13 residues. CDR1 and CDR2 (germline): WNHNN, SYGVQD (reference sequence). V gave up 9 bases and J gave up 3 bases, with 14 bases separating them. The CDR3 DNA follows: TGCGCCAGTTCCTGGGGCTATGACACTGAAGCTTTCTTT. Translating it yields CASSWGYDTEAFF.

The chain employs TRBV3-1 (or the pseudogene TRBV3-2) and TRBJ2-3; TRBD2 matches 14 bases. Germline CDR1 LGHDT, CDR2 YNNKEL (reference sequence). CDR3 length: 17 amino acids. V was clipped by 4 bases and J by 1 base; unmatched bases: 4. The CDR3 nucleotides are TGTGCCAGCAGCCGGGGACTAGCGGGAGTCGGCACAGATACGCAGTATTTT. The encoded protein is CASSRGLAGVGTDTQYF.

In this sample, this clone turned up a few times. V gene TRBV5-1 combines with J gene TRBJ1-1; perhaps TRBD1 as D (5 bases). V was cut by 5 bases and J by 7 bases, with 18 bases left in between. The CDR3 consists of 14 residues. The germline CDR1 and CDR2 sequences are SGHRS and YFSETQ. In DNA form, the CDR3 reads TGCGCCAGCAGGCGGGACGTGGGGAGTATTGAAGCTTTCTTT. The encoded protein is CASRRDVGSIEAFF.

With regard to this clone: The sample has other DNA sequences that encode this CDR3 too. The chain is built from TRBV6-2 or TRBV6-3 and TRBJ1-5; D may be TRBD1 (5 bases). The CDR3 is made up of 16 amino acids. Trimming removed 0 bases at V and 2 bases at J, with 11 bases between. Germline CDR1 is MNHEY and CDR2 is SVGEGT. The CDR3 coding sequence is TGTGCCAGCAGTTACTCGAGTAGGGGCGGCAATCAGCCCCAGCATTTT. Protein product: CASSYSSRGGNQPQHF.

This sequence joins TRBV28 and TRBJ1-1; D unresolved. Deletions cut 2 bases from V and 4 bases from J, with 11 bases between. The CDR3 contains 14 residues. Germline V lookup: CDR1 MDHEN, CDR2 SYDVKM. CDR3 DNA: TGTGCCAGCAGTTTAGCCTCGAGGGTCACTGAAGCTTTCTTT. Protein product: CASSLASRVTEAFF.

The rearrangement links TRBV5-6 to TRBJ2-7; 7 bases line up with TRBD1. The J segment lost 2 bases and the V segment lost 3 bases, leaving 11 bases of the junction unmatched. Germline V gene lookup returns CDR1 SGHDT and CDR2 YYEEEE. This CDR3 has 16 residues. Written as DNA, the CDR3 is TGTGCCAGCAGCTGGAGGAAGTGGGACAGCACCTACGAGCAGTACTTC. Residues: CASSWRKWDSTYEQYF.

This sequence joins TRBV3-1 (or the pseudogene TRBV3-2) and TRBJ2-1, with unresolved D. The ends were cut back, 4 bases at V and 10 bases at J, with 11 bases in the middle. Germline lookup yields CDR1 LGHDT and CDR2 YNNKEL (reference sequence). CDR3 length equals 12 residues. CDR3 nucleotide sequence: TGTGCCAGCAGCCCGTTCGGCGGCGAGCAGTTCTTC. It yields the protein CASSPFGGEQFF.

This chain uses TRBV6-1 with TRBJ2-5; D is undetermined. This CDR3 contains 14 residues. V dropped 3 bases and J dropped 0 bases, with 8 bases sitting between them. Germline V CDR1 and CDR2: MNHNS, SASEGT. The CDR3 bases are TGTGCCAGCAGTGAGTTACTTTACCAAGAGACCCAGTACTTC. Residues: CASSELLYQETQYF.

This chain joins TRBV7-8 and TRBJ1-5, with TRBD1 as a possible D gene (5 bases). Per germline, CDR1 SGHVS and CDR2 FQNEAQ. V lost 5 bases and J 1 base, leaving 15 bases between the germline ends. The CDR3 runs to 16 residues. CDR3: CASSQTTVSSNQPQHF. The CDR3 DNA reads as TGTGCCAGCAGCCAAACGACAGTTTCCAGCAATCAGCCCCAGCATTTT.

The rearrangement joins TRBV18 to TRBJ2-2; maybe TRBD2 (6 bases). The CDR3 extends over 17 amino acids. V gave up 4 bases and J gave up 0 bases, with 15 bases separating them. Germline values: CDR1 KGHSH, CDR2 LQKENI. DNA for the CDR3: TGTGCCAGCTCACGGAATAGCGGAAAGACGAACACCGGGGAGCTGTTTTTT. It encodes CASSRNSGKTNTGELFF.

This rearrangement joins TRBV6-2 or TRBV6-3 to TRBJ2-7, with D perhaps matching TRBD1 or TRBD2 (5 bases each). Per the germline V gene, CDR1 is MNHEY and CDR2 is SVGEGT. CDR3 length: 16 amino acids. The V end lost 0 bases, the J end lost 4 bases, and 16 bases lay between the germline ends. The CDR3 spells CASSYSLGVPSYEQYF. The CDR3 bases are TGTGCCAGCAGTTACTCGTTGGGGGTTCCTTCTTACGAGCAGTACTTC.

This chain joins TRBV10-1 and TRBJ2-1, with D tentatively TRBD1 (6 bases). Trimming removed 5 bases at V and 8 bases at J, with 10 bases between. This CDR3 has 12 amino acids. CDR1 and CDR2 from the germline V gene are WNHNN and SYGVQD (reference sequence). CDR3 coding DNA: TGCGCCAGCAGTCCGACAGGTGATGAGCAGTTCTTC. Translated, it gives CASSPTGDEQFF.

V gene TRBV3-1 (or the pseudogene TRBV3-2) combines with J gene TRBJ1-1; D ambiguous. Trimming stripped 0 bases from V and 7 bases from J, with 12 bases between. Germline V gives CDR1 LGHDT, CDR2 YNNKEL (reference sequence). This CDR3 comprises 14 residues. CDR3 sequence reads: CASSQEGVWGEAFF. DNA of the CDR3: TGTGCCAGCAGCCAAGAGGGAGTTTGGGGTGAAGCTTTCTTT.